The text below deals with one TCR beta chain. Its antigen is undetermined. These data originate in a study of early stage breast cancer tumors. Study information: ER+/PR+/HER2- status applied to about 75% of the 16 invasive breast tumors. Study-wide findings and caveats: Most shared enriched TCRB sequences were commonly generated ones.

Germline CDR1 ENHRY, CDR2 SYGVKD. The V end lost 4 bases, the J end lost 0 bases, and 22 bases lay between the germline ends. There are 19 residues in the CDR3. Blood replicates held 0.5 ug DNA, tumor or normal breast approximately 1.5 ug, two each. TCRdb's copy holds only in-frame clones and misses some; the assay was immunoSEQ multiplex PCR. The sample holds about 72,000 clones, approximately 80% seen once. Sequencing was carried out using blood. The gene calls are TRBV10-3 and TRBJ2-1, with D perhaps matching TRBD2 (9 bases). The source of this sequence is a person aged 55 to 75 with breast cancer. The CDR3 loop reads CAISGQGLAGSSSYNEQFF. In nucleotides, the CDR3 is TGTGCCATCAGTGGACAGGGGCTAGCGGGGTCTAGCTCCTACAATGAGCAGTTCTTC.